Described below is a single T cell receptor (beta chain) sequence and its context. Its antigen is not identified. The source of the sample is a study of blood T cells in healthy people across ages. Whole-study results and caveats: Reliance upon unsorted PBMCs precluded definitive naive versus antigen-experienced comparison.

With a J-beta primer mix and a sample-barcoded 5' primer, a second PCR ran roughly 6 to 12 cycles. Via MiXCR, TCRdb re-called the 5' RACE reads, giving one row per CDR3 protein. The sample has more than 800,000 distinct CDR3 sequences, around 28% seen once. Isolation of PBMCs gave at least 7 million cells per sample. V lost 1 base, J lost 1 base, and 7 bases stayed unmatched. Germline CDR1 is SGHTA and CDR2 is FQGNSA. CDR3 length: 17 amino acids. Sequencing used blood. This TCR derives from a woman older than 75 in good health. The chain links TRBV7-2 to TRBJ2-1; 7 positions agree with TRBD1. CDR3 sequence: CASSLDLGQLSYNEQFF. Written as DNA, the CDR3 is TGTGCCAGCAGCTTAGACTTGGGACAGCTTTCCTACAATGAGCAGTTCTTC.